This T cell receptor beta chain was identified during a study of T cell responses to AZD1222 COVID-19 vaccine. This table comes from immunoSEQ multiplex PCR, and its TCRdb copy is limited to in-frame clones, with some not included. Of over 130,000 clones in the sample, 80% to 95% are singletons; the top ten hold approximately 3.4%. General study findings and limits: White British ancestry dominated among donors, who included more females, and clonal diversity was possibly underestimated. Repertoire sampling was restricted to post-peak T cell response timepoints. Once two AZD1222 doses were given, Spike-specific TCR breadth and depth went up.

About this clone: Its antigen is still unknown.

The sample in question was peripheral blood, obtained 28 days after the second AZD1222 dose. The TCR comes from an adult who received the AZD1222 COVID-19 vaccine.

CDR3 bases: TGTGCCAGCTCATTTCGAGGGGACGAGCAGTACTTC. Protein product: CASSFRGDEQYF. V and J are TRBV18 and TRBJ2-7; D is perhaps TRBD1 or TRBD2 (5 bases each). CDR1 and CDR2 (germline): KGHSH, LQKENI. V lost 5 bases to trimming and J lost 5 bases, with 10 bases between them. The CDR3 is made up of 12 amino acids.